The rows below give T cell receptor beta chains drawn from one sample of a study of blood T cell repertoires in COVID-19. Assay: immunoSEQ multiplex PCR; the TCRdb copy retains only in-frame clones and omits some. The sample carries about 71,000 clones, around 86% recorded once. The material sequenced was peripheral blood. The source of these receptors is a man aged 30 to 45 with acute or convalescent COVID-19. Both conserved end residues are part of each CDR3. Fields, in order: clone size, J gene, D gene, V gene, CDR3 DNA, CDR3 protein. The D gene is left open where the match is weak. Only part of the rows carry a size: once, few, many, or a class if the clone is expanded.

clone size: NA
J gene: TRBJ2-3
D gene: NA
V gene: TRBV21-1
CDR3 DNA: TGTGCCAGCAGCAAAGGAATAGCGACAAACACAGATACGCAGTATTTT
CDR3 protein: CASSKGIATNTDTQYF

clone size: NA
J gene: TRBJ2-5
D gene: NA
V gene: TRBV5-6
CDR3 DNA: TGTGCCAGCAGCTCCGGAGAGGTAGAAGAGACCCAGTACTTC
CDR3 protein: CASSSGEVEETQYF

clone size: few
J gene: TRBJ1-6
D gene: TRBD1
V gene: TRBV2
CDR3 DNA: TGTGCCAGCAGTACCGGGACAGGGGAGTCACCCCTCCACTTT
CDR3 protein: CASSTGTGESPLHF

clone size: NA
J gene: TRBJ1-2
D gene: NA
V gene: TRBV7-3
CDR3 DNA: TGTGCCAGCAGCTTACATGCAGACAGGAACTATGGCTACACCTTC
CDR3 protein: CASSLHADRNYGYTF

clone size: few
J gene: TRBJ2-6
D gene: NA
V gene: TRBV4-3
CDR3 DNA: TGCGCCAGCAGCCCGCCTTCAGGCTATGGGGCCAACGTCCTGACTTTC
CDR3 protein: CASSPPSGYGANVLTF

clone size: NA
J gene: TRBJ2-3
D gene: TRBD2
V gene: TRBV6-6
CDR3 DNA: TGTGCCAGCAGTTACGTCGAGCGGGGGGCGGGAGATACGCAGTATTTT
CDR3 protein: CASSYVERGAGDTQYF

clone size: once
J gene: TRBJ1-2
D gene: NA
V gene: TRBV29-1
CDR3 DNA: TGCAGCGTTGAATATGGGGGCTACGGCTACACCTTC
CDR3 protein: CSVEYGGYGYTF

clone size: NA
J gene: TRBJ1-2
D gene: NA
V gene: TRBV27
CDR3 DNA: TGTGCCAGCAGTCCACTACATCGTAACTATGGCTACACCTTC
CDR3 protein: CASSPLHRNYGYTF

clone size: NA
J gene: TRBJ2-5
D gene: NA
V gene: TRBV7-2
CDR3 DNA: TGTGCCAGCAGCTTAGCGGGGGCCAGGGCCCAGTACTTC
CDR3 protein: CASSLAGARAQYF

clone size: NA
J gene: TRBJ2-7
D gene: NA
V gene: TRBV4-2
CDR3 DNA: TGTGCCAGCAGCCGAGCGATCAGCGTGGGGAGCTCCTACGAGCAGTACTTC
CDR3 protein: CASSRAISVGSSYEQYF

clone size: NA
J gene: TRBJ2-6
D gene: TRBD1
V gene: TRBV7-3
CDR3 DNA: TGTGCCAGCAGCTCGACAGGGGCCGGGGCCAACGTCCTGACTTTC
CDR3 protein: CASSSTGAGANVLTF

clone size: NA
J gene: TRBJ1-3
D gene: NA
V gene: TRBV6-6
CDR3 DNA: TGTGCCAGCAGTCAACAGGGAAACACCATATATTTT
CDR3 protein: CASSQQGNTIYF

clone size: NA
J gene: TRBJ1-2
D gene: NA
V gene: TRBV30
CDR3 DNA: TGTGCCTGGAGTGTAAATCTAGGGAGGGGCTACACCTTC
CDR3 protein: CAWSVNLGRGYTF

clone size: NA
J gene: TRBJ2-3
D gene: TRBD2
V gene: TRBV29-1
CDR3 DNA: TGCAGCGTTAGCGGGGGGGCCGCCTCAGATACGCAGTATTTT
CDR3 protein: CSVSGGAASDTQYF

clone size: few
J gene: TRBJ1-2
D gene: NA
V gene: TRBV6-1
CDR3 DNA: TGTGCCAGCAGTGAAGGAGCGGCCCAGAGGGCTTATGGCTACACCTTC
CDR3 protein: CASSEGAAQRAYGYTF

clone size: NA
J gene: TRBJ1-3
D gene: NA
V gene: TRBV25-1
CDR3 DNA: TGTGCCAGCAGTGAATTCCGACGGGGGTACTCTGGAAACACCATATATTTT
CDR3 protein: CASSEFRRGYSGNTIYF

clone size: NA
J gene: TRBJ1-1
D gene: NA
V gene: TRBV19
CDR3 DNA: TGTGCCAGTAGTACCTCTATCGGAGCTTTCTTT
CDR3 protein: CASSTSIGAFF

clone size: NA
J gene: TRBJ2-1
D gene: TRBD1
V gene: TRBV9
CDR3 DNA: TGTGCCAGCAGCATAACCCGGACAGGTCCCTACAATGAGCAGTTCTTC
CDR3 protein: CASSITRTGPYNEQFF

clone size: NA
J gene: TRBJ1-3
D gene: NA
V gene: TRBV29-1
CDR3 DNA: TGCAGCGGAGGCTCTGGAAACACCATATATTTT
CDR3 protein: CSGGSGNTIYF

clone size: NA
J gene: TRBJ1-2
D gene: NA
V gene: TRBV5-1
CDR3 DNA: TGCGCCAGCAGCCCATCCCCGACAGCTAACTATGGCTACACCTTC
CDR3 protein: CASSPSPTANYGYTF

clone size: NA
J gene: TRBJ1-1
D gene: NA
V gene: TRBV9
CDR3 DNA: TGTGCCAGCAGCTATCAGACAGGTGACGAAGCTTTCTTT
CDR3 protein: CASSYQTGDEAFF

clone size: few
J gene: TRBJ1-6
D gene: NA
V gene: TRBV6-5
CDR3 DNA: TGTGCCAGCAGTTCGAACAGGATCGTCGATTCACCCCTCCACTTT
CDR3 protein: CASSSNRIVDSPLHF

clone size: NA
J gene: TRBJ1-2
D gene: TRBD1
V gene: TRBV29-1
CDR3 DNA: TGCAGCGTTTATGGACAGGGGGCTTCCTATGGCTACACCTTC
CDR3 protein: CSVYGQGASYGYTF

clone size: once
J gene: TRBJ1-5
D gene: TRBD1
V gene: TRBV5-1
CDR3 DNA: TGCGCCAGCAGCCAGGATGGACAGGGTAATCAGCCCCAGCATTTT
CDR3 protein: CASSQDGQGNQPQHF